This paragraph covers one T cell receptor (beta chain) sequence. The target antigen is unknown. This entry comes from a study of response to subunit inactivated influenza vaccine. Whole-study results and caveats: With each seasonal influenza vaccination, the authors suggested, few new T cells are recruited.

The CDR3 sequence is 17 residues long. The V and J ends lost 0 bases and 3 bases respectively, with 14 bases between them. Germline CDR1 is LGHNA and CDR2 is YSLEER. MiXCR, run by TCRdb on the RT-PCR reads, gives a single entry per CDR3 protein. The sample holds under 800,000 distinct CDR3 sequences, approximately 15% seen once. The rearrangement uses TRBV4-3 and TRBJ2-2; D gene ambiguous. The sequencing here drew on PBMCs from blood, taken 14 days before vaccination. The source is a middle-aged man who received an inactivated influenza vaccine. The CDR3, as DNA: TGCGCCAGCAGCCAAGATCTTTATCAGGCGTACACCGGGGAGCTGTTTTTT. It specifies CASSQDLYQAYTGELFF.